What follows are 31 T cell receptor beta chains derived from one specimen sequenced in a study of blood T cells in healthy people across ages. The use of a sample-barcoded 5' primer and a J-beta primer mix characterized a second PCR of roughly 7 to 12 cycles. MiXCR, run by TCRdb on the 5' RACE reads, gives a single entry per CDR3 protein. The sample holds 700,000 or so distinct CDR3 sequences, approximately 22% seen once. The sample taken for sequencing was blood. Source of these receptors: a man aged 65 to 85 in good health.

The chain couples TRBV6-5 to TRBJ2-5, with 10 bases matching TRBD2. The junction had 6 bases not matched to a gene; V was cut back by 4 bases and J by 1 base. The CDR3 sequence is 16 residues long. The V gene's germline CDR1 is MNHEY and CDR2 SVGAGI. CDR3 protein: CASSFHGTSVQETQYF. The CDR3 bases are TGTGCCAGCAGTTTCCACGGGACTAGCGTCCAAGAGACCCAGTACTTC.

J is TRBJ2-3 and V is TRBV6-2 or TRBV6-3; 8 bases align to TRBD2. Germline CDR1 reads MNHEY; CDR2 reads SVGEGT. V shed 4 bases, J shed 4 bases, and the junction held 13 bases outside the gene matches. This CDR3 spans 17 amino acids. CDR3 loop: CASSSARTSTGADTQYF. DNA for the CDR3: TGTGCCAGCAGTTCCGCCCGGACTAGCACCGGGGCAGATACGCAGTATTTT.

This clonotype was found a few times. The chain couples TRBV28 to TRBJ2-5; D is unclear. Matching the DNA end better, TRBJ2-7 makes the J call doubtful. There are 14 residues in the CDR3. Per the germline V gene, CDR1 is MDHEN and CDR2 is SYDVKM. In DNA, the CDR3 is TGTGCCAGCAGTTTATTTGCCGGCGGATACGAGCAGTACTTC. Residues: CASSLFAGGYEQYF.

This chain connects TRBV2 to TRBJ1-2; D ambiguous. The germline CDR1 and CDR2 sequences are SNHLY and FYNNEI. V gave up 0 bases and J gave up 5 bases, with 13 bases separating them. CDR3 length equals 15 residues. CDR3 nucleotide sequence: TGTGCCAGCAGTGAAGCGTCCTGGACGGAATATGGCTACACCTTC. Its translation is CASSEASWTEYGYTF. The full variable domain, with the rest looked up from reference TRBV2 and TRBJ1-2, is EPEVTQTPSHQVTQMGQEVILRCVPISNHLYFYWYRQILGQKVEFLVSFYNNEISEKSEIFDDQFSVERPDGSNFTLKIRSTKLEDSAMYFCASSEASWTEYGYTFGSGTRLTVV.

The chain carries TRBV5-1 and TRBJ2-5, with D unresolved. Gene TRBJ2-7 matches the end of the DNA better, so the J call may be wrong. Per germline, CDR1 SGHRS and CDR2 YFSETQ. The CDR3 extends over 15 amino acids. CDR3 residues: CASSLAYGELYEQYF. CDR3 bases: TGCGCCAGCAGCTTGGCTTATGGGGAACTCTACGAGCAGTACTTC.

The rearrangement links TRBV4-3 to TRBJ2-3; 10 nucleotides align to TRBD2. V was clipped by 2 bases and J by 1 base; unmatched bases: 3. Germline CDR1 reads LGHNA; CDR2 reads YSLEER. This CDR3 has 16 residues. The CDR3 DNA sequence: TGCGCCAGCAGCCAAAACCTAGCGGGAGGCACAGATACGCAGTATTTT. It is translated as CASSQNLAGGTDTQYF.

The sample holds a few counts of this clonotype. This chain joins TRBV12-3 or TRBV12-4 and TRBJ2-7; TRBD2 agrees at 8 bases. The better agreement between TRBJ2-1 and the DNA end casts doubt on the J call. CDR3 size: 14 residues. CDR3 residues: CASSGTRFVNEQFF. The CDR3, as DNA: TGTGCCAGCAGCGGGACTAGATTTGTCAATGAGCAGTTCTTC.

V is TRBV29-1 and J is TRBJ1-1, with D perhaps matching TRBD1 (6 bases). CDR3 length: 14 amino acids. V was cut by 7 bases and J by 1 base, with 16 bases left in between. Germline CDR1 reads SQVTM; CDR2 reads ANQGSEA. CDR3 protein: CSAEAAQGNTEAFF. The CDR3, as DNA: TGCAGCGCCGAAGCGGCACAGGGGAACACTGAAGCTTTCTTT.

V and J are TRBV5-1 and TRBJ1-2; D gene uncertain. CDR3 length: 14 residues. Trimming took off 4 bases at V and 6 bases at J, with 16 bases between the two ends. The germline V gene encodes CDR1 SGHRS and CDR2 YFSETQ. The DNA for the CDR3 is TGCGCCAGCAGCGACCCGTCGGGGAAGGATGGCTACACCTTC. Its protein is CASSDPSGKDGYTF.

Note on this clonotype: Relative to the germline gene, one junction end is altered; a read error may explain this. The DNA for the CDR3 is TGTGCCTGCAGTTTCGGGGCGACCGGGGAGCTGTTTTTT. It encodes CACSFGATGELFF. This rearrangement joins TRBV6-6 to TRBJ2-2, with D tentatively TRBD1 or TRBD2 (5 bases each). Germline CDR1 reads MNHNY; CDR2 reads SVGAGI (reference sequence). The CDR3 consists of 13 residues.

The sample holds a few counts of this clonotype. The rearrangement links TRBV2 to TRBJ2-3, with a possible D match to TRBD1 (6 bases). The CDR3 has 14 amino acids. V was shortened by 8 bases and J by 9 bases, with 21 bases between the two germline ends. CDR1 is SNHLY, CDR2 FYNNEI, per germline. CDR3 sequence: CASDSLGGSETQYF. CDR3 in DNA: TGTGCCAGCGACAGTTTAGGGGGATCGGAGACGCAGTATTTT. The variable domain in full, with the rest retrieved from reference TRBV2 and TRBJ2-3, is EPEVTQTPSHQVTQMGQEVILRCVPISNHLYFYWYRQILGQKVEFLVSFYNNEISEKSEIFDDQFSVERPDGSNFTLKIRSTKLEDSAMYFCASDSLGGSETQYFGPGTRLTVL.

There are a few counts of this clonotype. The chain joins TRBV28 to TRBJ2-4; a possible D gene is TRBD1 (6 bases). V dropped 5 bases and J dropped 0 bases, with 20 bases sitting between them. Germline CDR1 is MDHEN and CDR2 is SYDVKM. The CDR3 loop spans 18 amino acids. The CDR3 sequence: CASSQALLRGLAKNIQYF. CDR3 DNA: TGTGCCAGCAGTCAAGCGCTTCTCAGGGGTTTAGCCAAAAACATTCAGTACTTC.

The chain has TRBV5-6 and TRBJ2-4; unclear D gene. Germline V CDR1 and CDR2: SGHDT, YYEEEE. V gave up 3 bases and J gave up 5 bases, with 12 bases separating them. The CDR3 loop spans 14 amino acids. CDR3 amino acids: CASSSMGLENIQYF. The CDR3 nucleotides are TGTGCCAGCAGCTCGATGGGTTTGGAAAACATTCAGTACTTC.

The J gene is TRBJ2-5, the V gene TRBV6-2 or TRBV6-3; TRBD1 matches 8 bases. With 11 bases clipped from V and 5 bases from J, the junction kept 22 bases outside the gene matches. CDR1 and CDR2 from the germline V gene are MNHEY and SVGEGT. The CDR3 consists of 17 residues. The CDR3 protein is CAGASGTGDRPQETQYF. The CDR3 region has the DNA TGTGCCGGCGCTTCCGGAACCGGGGACAGGCCCCAGGAGACCCAGTACTTC.

This clonotype was found many times. An end of the junction does not agree with germline; a read error may underlie this. The gene calls are TRBV5-1 and TRBJ2-7; D gene unclear. Germline CDR1 SGHRS, CDR2 YFSETQ. The CDR3 has 12 residues. CDR3 DNA sequence: TGTGCCAGCAGCAGCGACTCCTACGAGCAGTACTTC. This codes for CASSSDSYEQYF.

This clonotype was found a few times. This chain uses TRBV20-1 with TRBJ2-1; D not resolved. The CDR3 covers 14 residues. Germline lookup yields CDR1 DFQATT and CDR2 SNEGSKA (reference sequence). V lost 0 bases and J lost 3, with 9 bases in between. CDR3 protein: CSARDHGDYNEQFF. The CDR3 DNA reads as TGCAGTGCTAGAGATCACGGCGACTACAATGAGCAGTTCTTC.

The chain employs TRBV5-6 and TRBJ2-3; possible D gene TRBD2, 6 bases. V was pared by 1 base and J by 9 bases, with 18 bases between. The CDR3 runs 15 residues. Germline V gene lookup returns CDR1 SGHDT and CDR2 YYEEEE. CDR3 protein: CASSLWTTGQDTQYF. The CDR3 bases are TGTGCCAGCAGCTTGTGGACTACGGGGCAGGACACGCAGTATTTT.

The sample holds a few counts of this clonotype. The V call is TRBV7-8, the J call TRBJ2-1; D may match TRBD1 or TRBD2 (6 bases each). The V end lost 2 bases, the J end lost 4 bases, and 18 bases lay between the germline ends. CDR1 is SGHVS, CDR2 FQNEAQ, per germline. CDR3 size: 17 residues. The CDR3 reads CASSLLFAGEVYNEQFF. The CDR3 nucleotides are TGTGCCAGCAGCTTACTCTTCGCAGGGGAGGTTTACAATGAGCAGTTCTTC. The full variable domain, its missing parts supplied by reference TRBV7-8 and TRBJ2-1, is GAGVSQSPRYKVAKRGQDVALRCDPISGHVSLFWYQQALGQGPEFLTYFQNEAQLDKSGLPSDRFFAERPEGSVSTLKIQRTQQEDSAVYLCASSLLFAGEVYNEQFFGPGTRLTVL.

V usage is TRBV20-1 and J usage is TRBJ1-5, with D tentatively TRBD1 (5 bases). CDR3 size: 17 residues. In germline, CDR1 is DFQATT, CDR2 SNEGSKA (reference sequence). V lost 0 bases and J lost 3, with 18 bases in between. The CDR3 is CSARDPLAGLYNQPQHF. In DNA form, the CDR3 reads TGCAGTGCTAGAGATCCCCTGGCAGGGTTGTACAATCAGCCCCAGCATTTT.

This clonotype was seen ten or more times. The chain couples TRBV5-1 to TRBJ2-5, with D possibly matching TRBD2 (5 bases). This CDR3 is 14 amino acids long. Germline assignment: CDR1 SGHRS and CDR2 YFSETQ. V was trimmed by 1 base and J by 3 bases, leaving 10 bases between them. CDR3 coding DNA: TGCGCCAGCAGCTTGCCGCTGGGAGAAGAGACCCAGTACTTC. It yields the protein CASSLPLGEETQYF.

V and J are TRBV20-1 and TRBJ1-1; TRBD1 matches 7 bases. CDR3 length: 15 amino acids. Germline V CDR1 and CDR2: DFQATT, SNEGSKA (reference sequence). V dropped 6 bases and J dropped 0; count of bases not matched to a gene: 10. For the CDR3, the DNA is TGCAGTGCGGGGGACAGCAAGACGATGAACACTGAAGCTTTCTTT. It codes for CSAGDSKTMNTEAFF.

This clonotype has just a few counts. The chain has TRBV11-2 and TRBJ2-5, with D perhaps matching TRBD2 (7 bases). The J call could be wrong; TRBJ2-1 is a better fit for the DNA end. Germline V gives CDR1 SGHAT, CDR2 FQNNGV. The CDR3 contains 15 residues. CDR3 in amino acids: CASSLEAGAVNEQFF. The CDR3 DNA follows: TGTGCCAGCAGCTTAGAGGCGGGGGCGGTGAATGAGCAGTTCTTC.

The rearrangement joins TRBV12-3 or TRBV12-4 to TRBJ1-1; tentatively, D is TRBD1 (6 bases). V was cut by 7 bases and J by 0 bases, with 12 bases left in between. CDR3 length equals 14 residues. CDR3 protein: CASKSGTLNTEAFF. The DNA for the CDR3 is TGTGCCAGCAAATCCGGGACATTGAACACTGAAGCTTTCTTT.

V and J are TRBV2 and TRBJ2-5; the match to TRBD2 covers 9 bases. Germline trimming cut 6 bases from V and 3 bases from J; bases unmatched to any gene: 8. Germline CDR1 SNHLY, CDR2 FYNNEI. The CDR3 is made up of 15 amino acids. CDR3 nucleotides: TGTGCCAGCAGCCAACTTAGCGGGAGTAAAGAGACCCAGTACTTC. Protein product: CASSQLSGSKETQYF.

A few counts support this clonotype. This chain connects TRBV27 to TRBJ2-5, with 14 bases lining up with TRBD2. The length of the CDR3 is 17 residues. V dropped 6 bases and J dropped 2; count of bases not matched to a gene: 8. Germline assignment: CDR1 MNHEY and CDR2 SMNVEV (reference sequence). CDR3 in amino acids: CASRGGLAGVGQETQYF. The CDR3 DNA follows: TGTGCCAGCAGGGGGGGACTAGCGGGAGTAGGGCAAGAGACCCAGTACTTC.

The chain joins TRBV20-1 to TRBJ2-1; 9 positions match TRBD2. The CDR3 consists of 16 residues. Germline V gene sequence: CDR1 DFQATT, CDR2 SNEGSKA (reference sequence). V shed 5 bases and J 6 bases; nucleotides not matched to a gene: 14. The CDR3 bases are TGCAGTGCTTATCACGATGGTCTAGCGGGATTCAATGAGCAGTTCTTC. Residues: CSAYHDGLAGFNEQFF.

This clonotype was found a few times. V and J are TRBV7-2 and TRBJ1-6, with D possibly matching TRBD1 (6 bases). Trimming stripped 5 bases from V and 10 bases from J, with 18 bases between. The length of the CDR3 is 15 residues. CDR1 and CDR2 from the germline V gene are SGHTA and FQGNSA. As DNA, the CDR3 is TGTGCCAGCAGCCGTGCTGGAGGGGGTCACTCACCCCTCCACTTT. It is translated as CASSRAGGGHSPLHF. Based on the CDR3 plus reference TRBV7-2 and TRBJ1-6, the full variable domain is GAGVSQSPSNKVTEKGKDVELRCDPISGHTALYWYRQSLGQGLEFLIYFQGNSAPDKSGLPSDRFSAERTGGSVSTLTIQRTQQEDSAVYLCASSRAGGGHSPLHFGNGTRLTVT.

This clonotype was observed a few times. V gene TRBV20-1 combines with J gene TRBJ2-5; 10 nucleotides agree with TRBD2. V lost 2 bases to trimming and J lost 4 bases; unmatched junction nucleotides: 13. This CDR3 is built from 17 residues. Germline CDR1 is DFQATT and CDR2 is SNEGSKA (reference sequence). CDR3 residues: CSARSGLAVFKAETQYF. CDR3 DNA: TGCAGTGCTAGATCTGGACTAGCGGTCTTCAAGGCAGAGACCCAGTACTTC.

This clonotype appeared a few times. The chain carries TRBV30 and TRBJ1-1; 7 nucleotides agree with TRBD1. CDR3 length equals 15 residues. The V and J ends lost 3 bases and 0 bases, in that order; junction bases with no gene match: 7. Per germline, CDR1 GTSNPN and CDR2 SVGIG (reference sequence). CDR3 loop: CAWRGLGQVNTEAFF. The CDR3 DNA follows: TGTGCCTGGAGGGGTCTCGGACAGGTGAACACTGAAGCTTTCTTT.

In its sample, this clonotype was seen a few times. The V and J genes are TRBV28 and TRBJ2-1, with TRBD2 matching over 8 bases. V shed 6 bases and J 5 bases; nucleotides not matched to a gene: 6. The CDR3 totals 14 residues. Germline loops: CDR1 MDHEN, CDR2 SYDVKM. The CDR3 loop reads CASRGLVHDNEQFF. The CDR3 bases are TGTGCCAGCAGGGGACTAGTTCACGACAATGAGCAGTTCTTC.

This clonotype occurred once. The J gene is TRBJ2-7, the V gene TRBV19; 7 bases are a match to TRBD2. V trimming: 3 bases; J trimming: 2 bases; junction bases outside the gene matches: 1. CDR1 is LNHDA, CDR2 SQIVND, per germline (reference sequence). The CDR3 loop spans 13 amino acids. CDR3 nucleotide sequence: TGTGCCAGTAGTATTCTAGCGGCCTACGAGCAGTACGTC. Its protein product is CASSILAAYEQYV.